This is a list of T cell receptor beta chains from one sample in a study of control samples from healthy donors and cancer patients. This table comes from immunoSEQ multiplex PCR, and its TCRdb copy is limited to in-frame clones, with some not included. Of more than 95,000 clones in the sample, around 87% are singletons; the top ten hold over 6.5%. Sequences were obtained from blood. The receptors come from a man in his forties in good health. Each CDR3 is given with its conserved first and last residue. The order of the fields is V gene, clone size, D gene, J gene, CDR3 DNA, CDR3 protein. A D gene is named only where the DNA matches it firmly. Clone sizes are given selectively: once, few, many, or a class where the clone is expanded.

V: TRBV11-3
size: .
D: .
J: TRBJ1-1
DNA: TGTGCCAGCTCCGACCCGCCGAACACTGAAGCTTTCTTT
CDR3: CASSDPPNTEAFF

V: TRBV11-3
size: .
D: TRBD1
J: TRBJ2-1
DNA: TGTGCCAGCAGCTTAGTTTATACAGGGGGCTACAATGAGCAGTTCTTC
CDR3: CASSLVYTGGYNEQFF

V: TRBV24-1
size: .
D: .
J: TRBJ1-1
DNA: TGTGCCACCCGTGCAGCTGAACGGAACACTGAAGCTTTCTTT
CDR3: CATRAAERNTEAFF

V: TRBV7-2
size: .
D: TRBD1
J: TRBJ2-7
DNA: TGTGCCAGCAGCGCCATGACAGGGAACCACGAGCAGTACTTC
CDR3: CASSAMTGNHEQYF

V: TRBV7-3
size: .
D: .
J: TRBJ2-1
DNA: TGTGCCAGCAGCCAAATCCCCCGGGGGGCGGTAAGCTCCTACAATGAGCAGTTCTTC
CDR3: CASSQIPRGAVSSYNEQFF

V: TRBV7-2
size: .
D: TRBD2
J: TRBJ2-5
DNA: TGTGCCAGCAGCTTAGTGGTTGGGACTAGCGGGGGGGAAATGAAGACCCAGTACTTC
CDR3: CASSLVVGTSGGEMKTQYF

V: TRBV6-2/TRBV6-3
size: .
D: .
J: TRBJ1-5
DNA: TGTGCCAGCAGCTCGGGGGGCAATCAGCCCCAGCATTTT
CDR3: CASSSGGNQPQHF

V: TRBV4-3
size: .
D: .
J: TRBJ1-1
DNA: TGCGCCAGCAGCCGACAGCAAGGGAACACTGAAGCTTTCTTT
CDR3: CASSRQQGNTEAFF

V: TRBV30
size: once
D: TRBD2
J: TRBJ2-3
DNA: TGTGCCTGGAGTGTACTAGCGGGGGGGAGAGGGGATACGCAGTATTTT
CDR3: CAWSVLAGGRGDTQYF

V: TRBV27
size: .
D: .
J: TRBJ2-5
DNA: TGTGCCAGCAGTTTAGCCAAACAGGGTGAGGAGACCCAGTACTTC
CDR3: CASSLAKQGEETQYF

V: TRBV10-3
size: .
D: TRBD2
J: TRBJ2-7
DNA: TGTGCCATCAGTGAGCTCGGGGGGTTATACGAGCAGTACTTC
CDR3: CAISELGGLYEQYF

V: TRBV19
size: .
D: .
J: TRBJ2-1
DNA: TGTGCCAGTAGTATCGCCGGTTCCTACAATGAGCAGTTCTTC
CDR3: CASSIAGSYNEQFF

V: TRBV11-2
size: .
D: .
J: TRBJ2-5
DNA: TGTGCCAGCAGCTTTTGGGGGCAGGTCCAAGAGACCCAGTACTTC
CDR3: CASSFWGQVQETQYF

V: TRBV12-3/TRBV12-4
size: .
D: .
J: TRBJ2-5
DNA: TGTGCCAGCAGAGATTTAGTCCGGGAGACCCAGTACTTC
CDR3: CASRDLVRETQYF

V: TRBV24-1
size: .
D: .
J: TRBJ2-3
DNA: TGTGCCACCAGCGATTTGGGGAGACAGGGCACAGATACGCAGTATTTT
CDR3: CATSDLGRQGTDTQYF

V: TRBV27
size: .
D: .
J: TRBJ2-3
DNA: TGTGCCAGCAGTTTATCGTACCCAGATACGCAGTATTTT
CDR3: CASSLSYPDTQYF

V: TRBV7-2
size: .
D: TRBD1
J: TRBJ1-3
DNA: TGTGCCAGCAGCTTAGGTGGACAGGGAGGATACACCATATATTTT
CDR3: CASSLGGQGGYTIYF

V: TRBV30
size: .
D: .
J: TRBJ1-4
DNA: TGTGCCTGGAGTGTACTTGTGGGGGGTGAAAAACTGTTTTTT
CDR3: CAWSVLVGGEKLFF

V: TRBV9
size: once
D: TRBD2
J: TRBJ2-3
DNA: TGTGCCAGCAGCGTAGCGGGGGGAGGGACTAGCGGGGGGGCCAAGGTTACGCAGTATTTT
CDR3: CASSVAGGGTSGGAKVTQYF

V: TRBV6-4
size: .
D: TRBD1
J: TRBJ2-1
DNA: TGTGCCAGCAGCTTGGACAGGGGGAGAAATGAGCAGTTCTTC
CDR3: CASSLDRGRNEQFF

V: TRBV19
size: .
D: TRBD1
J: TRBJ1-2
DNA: TGTGCCACCAGGGGGACGGTCTCTGGCTACACCTTC
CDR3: CATRGTVSGYTF

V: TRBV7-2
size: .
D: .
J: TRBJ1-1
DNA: TGTGCCAGCAGCTTACGCCCGAACACTGAAGCTTTCTTT
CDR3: CASSLRPNTEAFF

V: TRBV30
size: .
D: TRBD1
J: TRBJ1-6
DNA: TGTGCCTGGAGGGACAGGGGTCTCTATAATTCACCCCTCCACTTT
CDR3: CAWRDRGLYNSPLHF